This is a list of T cell receptor beta chains from one sample in a study of cytomegalovirus exposure and HLA in healthy donors. The protocol was immunoSEQ multiplex PCR, while the TCRdb copy is restricted to in-frame clones and leaves out a portion. Found here are around 130,000 clones, around three quarters of them singletons; the top ten hold less than 6.5%. Specimen: PBMCs. The receptors stem from a man younger than 40 in good health and CMV-seronegative. The CDR3 runs from the conserved cysteine through the conserved F or W. D genes are given only for firm matches. Some rows have no size entry. The others give once, few or many, or a class for an expanded clone.

-	TRBV9	-	TRBJ2-1	TGTGCCAGCAGCGTAGAGGAGGGAGGATCCTACAATGAGCAGTTCTTC	CASSVEEGGSYNEQFF
-	TRBV7-7	TRBD1	TRBJ1-5	TGTGCTAGCAGCTCGGGACAGGGTGCGATCAATCAGCCCCAGCATTTT	CASSSGQGAINQPQHF
-	TRBV5-6	-	TRBJ1-6	TGTGCCAGCAGCATACGGGGAAGGGTTTCACCCCTCCACTTT	CASSIRGRVSPLHF
few	TRBV6-6	TRBD1	TRBJ1-5	TGTGCCAGCAGCCACAGGGGAAATCAGCCCCAGCATTTT	CASSHRGNQPQHF
-	TRBV7-8	TRBD1	TRBJ1-6	TGTGCCAGCAGCCCCCGGGACAGGTCCTATAATTCACCCCTCCACTTT	CASSPRDRSYNSPLHF
-	TRBV2	TRBD2	TRBJ2-3	TGTGCCAGCAGTGGGACTAGCGGGGGCTACACAGATACGCAGTATTTT	CASSGTSGGYTDTQYF
-	TRBV30	TRBD1	TRBJ1-6	TGTGCCTGGAGTCGAGACAGGGAAGATTCACCCCTCCACTTT	CAWSRDREDSPLHF
-	TRBV27	TRBD1	TRBJ1-2	TGTGCCAGCAGTCTCGCCGGGACAGTCCCCCCCTATCGCTACACCTTC	CASSLAGTVPPYRYTF
-	TRBV28	TRBD2	TRBJ2-4	TGTGCCAGCAGTTTGCCCAGCGGGAGTATGGACATTCAGTACTTC	CASSLPSGSMDIQYF
-	TRBV6-5	-	TRBJ2-3	TGTGCCAGCAGTTACTGGGAGGCCACAGATACGCAGTATTTT	CASSYWEATDTQYF
-	TRBV7-8	-	TRBJ2-7	TGTGCCAGCAGCCGCGGGCAGGCTTCGCCCTACGAGCAGTACTTC	CASSRGQASPYEQYF
-	TRBV6-1	-	TRBJ2-7	TGTGCCAGCAGTGAATGGATCGCAGGGGCCTACGAGCAGTACTTC	CASSEWIAGAYEQYF
-	TRBV10-2	-	TRBJ1-6	TGCGCCAGCAGTCGGTCCGGGATTGATTCACCCCTCCACTTT	CASSRSGIDSPLHF
-	TRBV5-1	-	TRBJ2-7	TGCGCCAGCAGCTTGGAACGGGAGACCTACGAGCAGTACTTC	CASSLERETYEQYF
-	TRBV11-2	TRBD1	TRBJ1-1	TGTGCCAGCAGCGCCGGGACAGACTATGAAGCTTTCTTT	CASSAGTDYEAFF
few	TRBV6-4	TRBD2	TRBJ2-1	TGTGCCAGCAGTGACTCGACAGGGACTAGCGGCTACAATGAGCAGTTCTTC	CASSDSTGTSGYNEQFF
-	TRBV4-3	TRBD2	TRBJ2-3	TGCGCCAGCAGCCAAGGGGCGTCCAGCGGGAGGGCAGATACGCAGTATTTT	CASSQGASSGRADTQYF
few	TRBV10-1	-	TRBJ2-2	TGCGCCTCCGGCCGGGGGACCGGGGAGCTGTTTTTT	CASGRGTGELFF
-	TRBV5-1	TRBD2	TRBJ2-1	TGCGCCAGCACAAGCGGGAGCTCCTACAATGAGCAGTTCTTC	CASTSGSSYNEQFF
-	TRBV6-5	-	TRBJ1-2	TGTGCCAGCAGGGAGGCCTTCCGTCATGGCTACACCTTC	CASREAFRHGYTF
-	TRBV4-1	-	TRBJ1-5	TGCGCCAGCAGCCAAGCGAGGACACGACGAGATCAGCCCCAGCATTTT	CASSQARTRRDQPQHF
-	TRBV5-6	TRBD1	TRBJ1-6	TGTGCCAGCACCGGGACAGGGGGCGCAGGGTCCTATAATTCACCCCTCCACTTT	CASTGTGGAGSYNSPLHF
-	TRBV7-9	TRBD2	TRBJ2-1	TGTGCCAGCAGCTTAGTCCAGTATCGAGCGGGGTCGAACAATGAGCAGTTCTTC	CASSLVQYRAGSNNEQFF
few	TRBV4-3	-	TRBJ2-5	TGCGCCAGCAGCCTCGGGACATTGGAGCGAGAGACCCAGTACTTC	CASSLGTLERETQYF
-	TRBV28	-	TRBJ2-1	TGTGCCAGCAGTTTAAGCAGAGGGCGAGGGGGACCGGAGCAGTTCTTC	CASSLSRGRGGPEQFF
-	TRBV10-3	TRBD2	TRBJ2-7	TGTGCCTACTCGGCTGGGACTAGCGGGTACGAGCAGTACTTC	CAYSAGTSGYEQYF